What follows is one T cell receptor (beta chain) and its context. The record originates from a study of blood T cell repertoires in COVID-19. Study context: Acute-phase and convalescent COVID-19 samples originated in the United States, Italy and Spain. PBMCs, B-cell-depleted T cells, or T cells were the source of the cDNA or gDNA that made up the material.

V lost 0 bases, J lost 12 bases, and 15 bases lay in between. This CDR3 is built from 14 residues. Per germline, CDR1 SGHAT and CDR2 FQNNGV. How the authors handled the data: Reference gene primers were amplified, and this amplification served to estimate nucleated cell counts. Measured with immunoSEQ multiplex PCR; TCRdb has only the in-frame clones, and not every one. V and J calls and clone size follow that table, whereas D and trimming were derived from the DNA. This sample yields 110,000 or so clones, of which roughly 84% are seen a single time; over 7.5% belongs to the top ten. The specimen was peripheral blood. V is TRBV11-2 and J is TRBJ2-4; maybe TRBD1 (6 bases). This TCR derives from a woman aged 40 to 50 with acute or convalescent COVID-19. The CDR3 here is CASSLEGAIGDQYF. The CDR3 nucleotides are TGTGCCAGCAGCTTAGAGGGGGCAATCGGCGATCAGTACTTC.